These 12 T cell receptor beta chains were all obtained from the same sample, sequenced in a study of a mutant IDH1 vaccine in newly diagnosed glioma. These receptors' antigens are unknown. Time point indicated: week 11, during vaccination. Every single dose of the vaccine, 300 ug of mutant IDH1 20-mer peptide, came with topical imiquimod. Using immunoSEQ multiplex PCR, the repertoire was profiled, and TCRdb retains in-frame clones only, with some absent. The data contain fewer than 150,000 clones, about 90% of them singletons. The source was PBMCs, collected from a glioma patient whose treatment included an IDH1 peptide vaccine. These receptors all stem from a woman aged 45-65 years with glioma.

In the case of this clone: The junction does not match germline at one end; this may be a read error. This chain connects TRBV7-7 to TRBJ2-1; TRBD1 aligns across 7 bases. The V gene's germline CDR1 is SSHAT and CDR2 FNYEAQ (reference sequence). There are 14 residues in the CDR3. CDR3 loop: CASSLAGTDNEQFF. DNA for the CDR3: TGTGCTAGCAGCTTAGCTGGGACAGACAATGAGCAGTTCTTC.

Concerning this clone itself: Other DNA sequences in this sample translate to the same CDR3. This chain connects TRBV28 to TRBJ1-2; D gene uncertain. Deletions cut 6 bases from V and 5 bases from J, with 7 bases between. The CDR3 is 11 residues long. From germline, CDR1 is MDHEN and CDR2 SYDVKM. DNA for the CDR3: TGTGCCAGCAGCAGTGGATATGGCTACACCTTC. It translates to CASSSGYGYTF.

CDR3 DNA: TGTGCCAGCAACCCCCGAGGGACAGGGAATGAAAAACTGTTTTTT. Amino acids: CASNPRGTGNEKLFF. This chain connects TRBV6-1 to TRBJ1-4, with 9 bases that match TRBD1. The junction had 8 bases not matched to a gene; V was cut back by 7 bases and J by 5 bases. Germline V gene lookup returns CDR1 MNHNS and CDR2 SASEGT. CDR3 length equals 15 residues.

This rearrangement joins TRBV7-2 to TRBJ2-7; the match to TRBD2 covers 9 bases. V trimming: 5 bases; J trimming: 5 bases; junction bases outside the gene matches: 10. The CDR3 runs to 15 residues. Looked up from germline, CDR1 is SGHTA and CDR2 is FQGNSA. CDR3 region: CASSLQAGGSDEQYF. The CDR3 nucleotides read TGTGCCAGCAGCCTCCAAGCGGGAGGATCGGACGAGCAGTACTTC.

The J gene is TRBJ2-3, the V gene TRBV6-6; 7 positions agree with TRBD1. Trimming removed 7 bases from V and 0 bases from J; junction bases left unmatched: 1. Germline V gene data show CDR1 as MNHNY and CDR2 as SVGAGI (reference sequence). CDR3 length: 13 residues. The CDR3 region has the DNA TGTGCCAGCACGGGACAGAGCACAGATACGCAGTATTTT. The encoded protein is CASTGQSTDTQYF.

The V and J genes are TRBV7-9 and TRBJ1-2, with D tentatively TRBD1 (6 bases). With 0 bases removed from V and 6 bases from J, the gap between germline ends came to 11 bases. CDR1 is SEHNR, CDR2 FQNEAQ, per germline (reference sequence). The CDR3 runs 14 residues. The CDR3 region has the DNA TGTGCCAGCAGCTTAGCGGAGGGGGTTGATGGCTACACCTTC. Translated, it gives CASSLAEGVDGYTF.

Only a few counts were recorded for this clone. The rearrangement joins TRBV2 to TRBJ1-6; D is undetermined. This CDR3 contains 11 residues. V was shortened by 7 bases and J by 9 bases, with 7 bases between the two germline ends. Per germline, CDR1 SNHLY and CDR2 FYNNEI. CDR3: CASTRISPLHF. The CDR3 DNA follows: TGTGCCAGCACCCGGATTTCACCCCTCCACTTT.

J is TRBJ2-5 and V is TRBV29-1; 8 bases fit TRBD2. V trimming: 4 bases; J trimming: 2 bases; junction bases outside the gene matches: 9. CDR3 length equals 15 residues. Germline V CDR1 and CDR2: SQVTM, ANQGSEA. CDR3 coding DNA: TGCAGCGTTGGCGCGACGGGACTAGGGCAAGAGACCCAGTACTTC. Translated, it gives CSVGATGLGQETQYF.

Only one count was recorded for this clone. The CDR3 protein is CAWGSGGSQETQYF. CDR3 nucleotide sequence: TGTGCCTGGGGCTCGGGCGGATCCCAAGAGACCCAGTACTTC. The V call is TRBV30, the J call TRBJ2-5; D call uncertain. CDR1 is GTSNPN and CDR2 is SVGIG in the germline V gene (reference sequence). The CDR3 is 14 residues long. V lost 5 bases, J lost 1 base, and 14 bases lay in between.

This clone was seen once. The chain employs TRBV6-5 and TRBJ1-5; D ambiguous. The CDR3 runs to 14 residues. Germline V gene data show CDR1 as MNHEY and CDR2 as SVGAGI. The V gene lost 2 bases and the J gene lost 0 bases, with 5 bases spanning the gap. CDR3 sequence reads: CASSYKNSNQPQHF. The CDR3 nucleotides are TGTGCCAGCAGTTACAAGAATAGCAATCAGCCCCAGCATTTT.

The V gene is TRBV5-5, the J gene TRBJ1-1; D remains unclear. The CDR3 runs to 12 residues. CDR1 is SGHKS, CDR2 YYEKEE, per germline (reference sequence). Trimming cost V 4 bases and J 6 bases, with 10 bases left between them. The CDR3 DNA follows: TGTGCCAGCAGCCGATTGAGGTCTGAAGCTTTCTTT. Residues: CASSRLRSEAFF.

The chain joins TRBV7-9 to TRBJ1-4; D remains unclear. Trimming removed 5 bases from V and 4 bases from J, with 17 bases in between. Germline CDR1 is SEHNR and CDR2 is FQNEAQ (reference sequence). This CDR3 contains 16 residues. The CDR3 sequence is CASSETARQVNEKLFF. The CDR3 DNA reads TGTGCCAGCAGCGAAACTGCGAGGCAGGTTAATGAAAAACTGTTTTTT.